This TCR beta chain comes out of a study of blood T cell repertoires in COVID-19 (dated by TCRdb to 2020 to 2021). A note on the overall study: Samples covering the acute and convalescent phases of COVID-19 were provided by collaborators in the United States, Italy and Spain. HLA class I and class II types, where available, came from metadata supplied by the sample provider rather than from assay-based typing. Nearly every sample came with metadata listing a de-identified subject ID, COVID-19 status, age in years and sex. The repertoires were released in a freely available public database meant as a resource for research on the immune response to SARS-CoV-2. Subjects who had been exposed to COVID-19, were actively infected with it, or had recovered from it provided the deeply sampled blood TCRbeta repertoires that made up the dataset. The samples were drawn from two sources: the first 160 participants of the ongoing ImmuneRACE study, and 950 to 1,500 subjects contributed by 6 global collaborators. The material from the prospective study consisted of cDNA or gDNA derived from T cells, B-cell-depleted T cells, or PBMCs. On the study overall, not on this receptor specifically: The amount of clinical and demographic metadata varied by source and participant and was provided uncurated.

Whole blood was collected in K2EDTA tubes by collaborating institutions according to the institutions' own protocols. For TCRbeta analysis, collaborators shipped samples in one of three forms: frozen whole blood, isolated PBMCs, or DNA extracted from either of those sample types. In the case of this clone: The antigen it recognizes is unknown. No per-base quality is available; no much larger clone lies one base away.

TCRbeta CDR3 regions were amplified from genomic DNA using the immunoSEQ Assay, a bias-controlled multiplex PCR. In the authors' own workflow: Within the assay, amplification of reference gene primers was used to estimate how many nucleated cells each sample contained. Sequence reads were collapsed and filtered to measure the absolute abundance of every unique TCRbeta CDR3 rearrangement. For each sample, productive Simpson clonality was calculated by taking the square root of Simpson's diversity index across productive rearrangements. In its TCRdb copy, this immuneACCESS table keeps in-frame sequences only and misses some clones. Where compared with another copy, unresolved V genes explain less than half of these, and the others have no known cause. V, J and clone size derive from that table, while D and trimming were established from the DNA sequence. The table for this sample lists about 220,000 clones; roughly 85% of them were counted only once. The ten most abundant clones make up about 3.6% of the sample.

The material sequenced was peripheral blood. The receptor's source is a woman older than 75 with acute or convalescent COVID-19.

Read as DNA, the sequence is TGCGCCAGCAGCCAAGAGCCGGAGACCCTCTCCTACAATGAGCAGTTCTTC. Translated, it gives CASSQEPETLSYNEQFF. The rearrangement joined TRBV4-3 to TRBJ2-1; the D gene remains uncertain. V lost 0 bases and J lost 0 bases; the stretch between them is 12 bases long. CDR1 is given as LGHNA and CDR2 as YSLEER, both from the germline V gene. Spanning cysteine to phenylalanine, the CDR3 consists of 17 amino acids. This entry keeps only the CDR3 DNA: 51 bases, framed from base 1.